The 7 T cell receptor beta chains listed next were all sequenced from one sample in a study of CD8 T cells in ankylosing spondylitis (dated by TCRdb to 2016 to 2017). The receptor library was made with 5' RACE. The run used an Illumina HiSeq 2500. The raw public data were reprocessed by TCRdb itself: fastp quality trimming at Q25, MiXCR clonotype calling, in-frame beta chains only. Records with the same CDR3 protein are collapsed into one entry carrying the most frequent genes and DNA. Within this sample are some 200,000 distinct CDR3 sequences, with about 20% of them counted one time only. The ten largest account for more than 3.5% of the sample. The specimen sequenced was blood, either unsorted or a sorted T cell fraction (not recorded which). These receptors all stem from a male donor under 35 with ankylosing spondylitis or in good health (not recorded which). Donor details come from another sample of the same person, matched by shared clones.

This clonotype was counted at least ten times. The J gene is TRBJ2-5, the V gene TRBV6-6, with 9 bases that match TRBD1. Germline assignment: CDR1 MNHNY and CDR2 SVGAGI (reference sequence). V lost 6 bases, J lost 10 bases, and 9 bases stayed unmatched. The CDR3 runs 13 residues. The CDR3 is CASSVDRGVDQYF. For the CDR3, the DNA is TGTGCCAGCAGCGTGGACAGGGGAGTGGACCAGTACTTC.

This clonotype was found many times. The rearrangement uses TRBV5-1 and TRBJ2-3; possible D gene TRBD1, 7 bases. V was trimmed by 1 base and J by 1 base, leaving 13 bases between them. The germline gives CDR1 SGHRS, CDR2 YFSETQ. The CDR3 sequence is 16 residues long. CDR3 coding DNA: TGCGCCAGCAGCTTGCAGGGGGGAGACGGCACAGATACGCAGTATTTT. This translates into CASSLQGGDGTDTQYF.

V and J are TRBV12-3 or TRBV12-4 and TRBJ2-1, with 11 bases fitting TRBD2. This CDR3 comprises 16 residues. V gave up 4 bases and J gave up 5 bases; unmatched junction bases: 7. In DNA form, the CDR3 reads TGTGCCAGCAGTTCCGGACTAGCGGGCCTTCACAATGAGCAGTTCTTC. It codes for CASSSGLAGLHNEQFF.

This clonotype has at least ten counts. The chain recombines TRBV6-2 or TRBV6-3 with TRBJ2-5; D not certain. In germline, CDR1 is MNHEY, CDR2 SVGEGT. Trimming stripped 2 bases from V and 5 bases from J, with 18 bases between. The CDR3 loop spans 16 amino acids. The CDR3 reads CASSYLPTELEETQYF. In DNA, the CDR3 is TGTGCCAGCAGTTACCTCCCGACTGAGCTAGAGGAGACCCAGTACTTC.

This clonotype occurred many times. An end of the junction differs from the germline gene, which may be a read error. This sequence joins TRBV28 and TRBJ2-3, with 9 bases aligning to TRBD2. CDR3 size: 15 residues. Germline V gene data show CDR1 as MDHEN and CDR2 as SYDVKM. CDR3 DNA sequence: TGTGCCAGCACTTTAGCGGGAGTCGGCACAGATACGCAGTATTTT. This sequence encodes CASTLAGVGTDTQYF.

This clonotype was counted ten times or more. The chain combines TRBV11-2 with TRBJ1-2; 8 bases are shared with TRBD1. The CDR3 consists of 14 residues. The junction had 9 bases not matched to a gene; V was cut back by 4 bases and J by 8 bases. Germline V gene data show CDR1 as SGHAT and CDR2 as FQNNGV. This chain's CDR3 is CASSSREDRDGYTF. CDR3 nucleotides: TGTGCCAGCAGCTCCCGGGAGGACAGGGACGGCTACACCTTC.

This clonotype was recorded at least ten times. The chain employs TRBV5-1 and TRBJ2-2; D gene ambiguous. Trimming left V 2 bases short and J 4 bases short, with 9 bases between. The germline CDR1 and CDR2 sequences are SGHRS and YFSETQ. The CDR3 has 14 amino acids. The CDR3 loop is CASSFDPPTGELFF. The CDR3 nucleotides read TGCGCCAGCAGCTTCGACCCCCCCACCGGGGAGCTGTTTTTT.